These 27 T cell receptor beta chains originate from one sample sequenced in a study of T cell responses to AZD1222 COVID-19 vaccine. Measured with immunoSEQ multiplex PCR; TCRdb has only the in-frame clones, and not every one. In the table there are approximately 35,000 clones, 70% to 90% of which are singletons. This sample comprised peripheral blood, obtained on day 0 of AZD1222 vaccination. The receptors originated from an adult in good health.

The gene calls are TRBV10-3 and TRBJ1-2; possibly TRBD1 for D (6 bases). This CDR3 has 14 amino acids. V lost 4 bases and J 2 bases, leaving 11 bases between the germline ends. Germline CDR1 ENHRY, CDR2 SYGVKD. CDR3 sequence reads: CAISVGQGNYGYTF. The CDR3 coding sequence is TGTGCCATCAGTGTGGGACAAGGGAACTATGGCTACACCTTC.

A remark on this clone: Other nucleotide sequences in the sample specify the same CDR3. The CDR3 is CASSYSTGGLYEQYF. CDR3 DNA: TGTGCCAGCAGTTACTCGACAGGGGGTCTCTACGAGCAGTACTTC. V gene TRBV6-5 combines with J gene TRBJ2-7; TRBD1 aligns across 9 bases. CDR1 is MNHEY, CDR2 SVGAGI, per germline. V lost 0 bases, J lost 3 bases, and 3 bases stayed unmatched. This CDR3 has 15 residues.

The chain is built from TRBV21-1 and TRBJ2-2; the tabulated D call, TRBD1, remains unverified against the DNA. TRBV21-1 is recorded as a pseudogene. The CDR3 is made up of 13 amino acids. CDR3 sequence reads: CASRGQLGGELFF. As DNA, the CDR3 is TGTGCCAGCCGTGGACAGCTGGGCGGGGAGCTGTTTTTT.

V and J are TRBV10-2 and TRBJ1-2; TRBD1 matches at 10 bases. This CDR3 has 17 residues. Germline V CDR1 and CDR2: WSHSY, SAAADI. V shed 0 bases, J shed 2 bases, and the junction held 6 bases outside the gene matches. The CDR3 loop reads CASSESTRTGGNYGYTF. The CDR3, as DNA: TGCGCCAGCAGTGAGTCGACCCGGACAGGGGGGAACTATGGCTACACCTTC.

This chain links TRBV5-4 with TRBJ2-1; TRBD2 matches 12 bases. The CDR3 is 15 amino acids. Germline CDR1 and CDR2: SGHNT and YYREEE (reference sequence). Germline trimming cut 4 bases from V and 9 bases from J; bases unmatched to any gene: 8. The CDR3 coding sequence is TGTGCCAGCAGCCTGGGACTAGCGGGCCCTGGTGAGCAGTTCTTC. Translated: CASSLGLAGPGEQFF.

The CDR3 region is CASSPRGYRTGELFF. The CDR3 bases are TGTGCCAGCAGTCCCAGAGGCTACCGAACCGGGGAGCTGTTTTTT. V is TRBV6-4 and J is TRBJ2-2; D is undetermined. The CDR3 covers 15 residues. Germline V gene sequence: CDR1 MRHNA, CDR2 SNTAGT. V dropped 5 bases and J dropped 5 bases, with 15 bases sitting between them.

Only a few counts were recorded for this clone. V usage is TRBV19 and J usage is TRBJ2-3, with no clear D. The CDR3 runs 13 residues. Germline loops: CDR1 LNHDA, CDR2 SQIVND (reference sequence). V was trimmed by 1 base and J by 3 bases, leaving 5 bases between them. The CDR3 coding sequence is TGTGCCAGTAGTATAGGTGGTACAGATACGCAGTATTTT. Protein product: CASSIGGTDTQYF.

J is TRBJ2-3 and V is TRBV7-3; TRBD2 might be the D (6 bases). Trimming pared 2 bases from V and 4 bases from J, leaving 13 bases between. Per the germline V gene, CDR1 is SGHTA and CDR2 is FQGTGA. The CDR3 has 15 residues. DNA of the CDR3: TGTGCCAGCAGCTTAGGAGGGCCTCGGCCAGATACGCAGTATTTT. The encoded protein is CASSLGGPRPDTQYF.

This chain links TRBV5-6 with TRBJ2-5; 12 bases fit TRBD2. The germline gives CDR1 SGHDT, CDR2 YYEEEE. The J segment lost 5 bases and the V segment lost 4 bases, leaving 9 bases of the junction unmatched. The CDR3 is 16 amino acids. CDR3: CASSPSGGGRRETQYF. CDR3 in DNA: TGTGCCAGCAGCCCTAGCGGGGGGGGCCGGAGGGAGACCCAGTACTTC.

This chain connects TRBV9 to TRBJ2-1; weak D call: TRBD2 (6 bases). This CDR3 region has 15 residues. Germline CDR1 is SGDLS and CDR2 is YYNGEE. Trimming stripped 3 bases from V and 8 bases from J, with 18 bases between. The CDR3 coding sequence is TGTGCCAGCAGCGCGGCCCCAAGGGGCGGGGATGAGCAGTTCTTC. Encoded protein: CASSAAPRGGDEQFF.

The rearrangement uses TRBV5-6 and TRBJ2-7; 7 nucleotides align to TRBD2. This CDR3 spans 14 amino acids. From germline, CDR1 is SGHDT and CDR2 YYEEEE. V was clipped by 4 bases and J by 3 bases; unmatched bases: 7. The CDR3: CASSMRGGSYEQYF. Written as DNA, the CDR3 is TGTGCCAGCAGCATGAGGGGAGGGAGCTACGAGCAGTACTTC. Looking up the rest from reference TRBV5-6 and TRBJ2-7 gives the full variable domain: DAGVTQSPTHLIKTRGQQVTLRCSPKSGHDTVSWYQQALGQGPQFIFQYYEEEERQRGNFPDRFSGHQFPNYSSELNVNALLLGDSALYLCASSMRGGSYEQYFGPGTRLTVT.

The J gene is TRBJ2-1, the V gene TRBV5-4; maybe TRBD1 (6 bases). Germline lookup yields CDR1 SGHNT and CDR2 YYREEE (reference sequence). The CDR3 contains 16 residues. The V end was cut by 1 base, the J end by 0 bases, with 11 bases between. The CDR3 region is CASSLRQGSSYNEQFF. In DNA, the CDR3 is TGTGCCAGCAGCTTGCGGCAGGGGAGCTCCTACAATGAGCAGTTCTTC.

The chain joins TRBV28 to TRBJ1-4; TRBD1 matches at 10 bases. J lost 6 bases, V lost 4 bases, and 2 bases had no gene match. Germline CDR1 is MDHEN and CDR2 is SYDVKM. CDR3 length: 14 residues. CDR3 loop: CASSSDRGDEKLFF. Here the CDR3 DNA reads TGTGCCAGCAGTTCGGACAGGGGGGATGAAAAACTGTTTTTT.

The chain has TRBV7-9 and TRBJ2-1, with 11 positions matching TRBD2. There are 15 residues in the CDR3. Germline V gene lookup returns CDR1 SEHNR and CDR2 FQNEAQ (reference sequence). The V and J ends lost 5 bases and 6 bases, in that order; junction bases with no gene match: 6. The CDR3 loop is CASSISGRAVNEQFF. The CDR3 DNA sequence: TGTGCCAGCAGCATTAGCGGGAGGGCCGTCAATGAGCAGTTCTTC.

The sample holds one count of this clone. V usage is TRBV6-5 and J usage is TRBJ2-5; D is unresolved. Trimming took off 3 bases at V and 3 bases at J, with 11 bases between the two ends. Germline CDR1 reads MNHEY; CDR2 reads SVGAGI. The CDR3 extends over 14 amino acids. In nucleotides, the CDR3 is TGTGCCAGCAGTTATCGGCAGGTAAAAGAGACCCAGTACTTC. This sequence encodes CASSYRQVKETQYF.

The V gene is TRBV7-3, the J gene TRBJ2-1, with 9 positions matching TRBD2. The V segment lost 2 bases and the J segment 7 bases; nucleotides outside the gene matches: 6. The germline CDR1 and CDR2 sequences are SGHTA and FQGTGA. This CDR3 comprises 15 residues. CDR3 DNA sequence: TGTGCCAGCAGCTTAGGTAGCGGGAGAACAAATGAGCAGTTCTTC. Its protein is CASSLGSGRTNEQFF.

The chain combines TRBV28 with TRBJ1-1; weak D call: TRBD1 (5 bases). Trimming left V 5 bases short and J 1 base short, with 11 bases between. The CDR3 length is 14 residues. CDR1 and CDR2 from the germline V gene are MDHEN and SYDVKM. For the CDR3, the DNA is TGTGCCAGCAGTCCGCGGGACTGGAACACTGAAGCTTTCTTT. Translation gives CASSPRDWNTEAFF.

This clone was seen just once. The V call is TRBV10-3, the J call TRBJ2-1; D unresolved. Germline V gene sequence: CDR1 ENHRY, CDR2 SYGVKD. V lost 6 bases and J lost 5, with 11 bases in between. The CDR3 covers 13 residues. The CDR3 sequence is CAIRQDPNNEQFF. In nucleotides, the CDR3 is TGTGCCATCAGGCAGGACCCTAACAATGAGCAGTTCTTC.

The chain employs TRBV27 and TRBJ2-7; D tentatively fits TRBD1 or TRBD2 (5 bases each). CDR1 is MNHEY, CDR2 SMNVEV, per germline (reference sequence). Trimming stripped 6 bases from V and 3 bases from J, with 12 bases between. The CDR3 has 13 residues. The CDR3 sequence is CASSRDPRYEQYF. Here the CDR3 DNA reads TGTGCCAGCAGCCGGGACCCACGCTACGAGCAGTACTTC.

This chain uses TRBV6-5 with TRBJ2-5; 7 bases line up with TRBD1. V shed 5 bases, J shed 2 bases, and the junction held 2 bases outside the gene matches. The CDR3 covers 13 residues. In germline, CDR1 is MNHEY, CDR2 SVGAGI. CDR3 loop: CASSRDRQETQYF. In nucleotides, the CDR3 is TGTGCCAGCAGTCGGGACAGACAAGAGACCCAGTACTTC.

The rearrangement links TRBV7-8 to TRBJ2-6; D assignment may be TRBD1 or TRBD2 (5 bases each). Germline lookup yields CDR1 SGHVS and CDR2 FQNEAQ. V was clipped by 4 bases and J by 3 bases, with 10 bases between them. The CDR3 is 15 residues long. The CDR3: CASSSGTVGANVLTF. In nucleotides, the CDR3 is TGTGCCAGCAGCTCTGGGACGGTTGGGGCCAACGTCCTGACTTTC.

V and J are TRBV19 and TRBJ1-3; 7 positions match TRBD1. The germline V gene encodes CDR1 LNHDA and CDR2 SQIVND (reference sequence). The CDR3 consists of 15 residues. V trimming: 1 base; J trimming: 4 bases; junction bases outside the gene matches: 4. The CDR3 sequence is CASSIAGTEGNTIYF. The CDR3 DNA follows: TGTGCCAGTAGTATAGCCGGGACAGAAGGAAACACCATATATTTT.

The chain employs TRBV5-1 and TRBJ2-6; D unresolved. Trimming cost V 5 bases and J 4 bases, with 10 bases left between them. Germline V gene sequence: CDR1 SGHRS, CDR2 YFSETQ. This CDR3 region has 14 residues. The chain's CDR3 is CASRSLGGANVLTF. CDR3 nucleotides: TGCGCCAGCAGGAGTCTTGGAGGGGCCAACGTCCTGACTTTC.

The rearrangement joins TRBV5-1 to TRBJ1-2; tentative D call: TRBD1 (5 bases). Germline V CDR1 and CDR2: SGHRS, YFSETQ. The ends were cut back, 0 bases at V and 4 bases at J, with 10 bases in the middle. CDR3 size: 14 residues. The CDR3 spells CASSLDGGGYGYTF. In DNA, the CDR3 is TGCGCCAGCAGCTTGGATGGGGGAGGCTATGGCTACACCTTC.

This rearrangement joins TRBV30 to TRBJ1-3; D call uncertain. Per the germline V gene, CDR1 is GTSNPN and CDR2 is SVGIG (reference sequence). The CDR3 runs 14 residues. Trimming pared 2 bases from V and 0 bases from J, leaving 8 bases between. This chain's CDR3 is CAWSYSSSGNTIYF. CDR3 sequence (DNA): TGTGCCTGGAGTTACAGCAGCTCTGGAAACACCATATATTTT. Full variable domain (rest looked up from reference TRBV30 and TRBJ1-3): SQTIHQWPATLVQPVGSPLSLECTVEGTSNPNLYWYRQAAGRGLQLLFYSVGIGQISSEVPQNLSASRPQDRQFILSSKKLLLSDSGFYLCAWSYSSSGNTIYFGEGSWLTVV.

The chain combines TRBV30 with TRBJ2-3; unclear D gene. Trimming took 0 bases from V and 0 from J, leaving 7 bases between them. The CDR3 runs 14 residues. Per the germline V gene, CDR1 is GTSNPN and CDR2 is SVGIG (reference sequence). The CDR3 loop reads CAWSVYGSTDTQYF. CDR3 nucleotides: TGTGCCTGGAGTGTCTATGGGAGCACAGATACGCAGTATTTT. Together with reference TRBV30 and TRBJ2-3, the CDR3 gives the full variable domain: SQTIHQWPATLVQPVGSPLSLECTVEGTSNPNLYWYRQAAGRGLQLLFYSVGIGQISSEVPQNLSASRPQDRQFILSSKKLLLSDSGFYLCAWSVYGSTDTQYFGPGTRLTVL.

This chain joins TRBV5-4 and TRBJ1-6; the D is unclear. The V and J ends lost 3 bases and 0 bases respectively, with 16 bases between them. CDR1 SGHNT and CDR2 YYREEE come from the germline V gene (reference sequence). The CDR3 has 18 residues. Here the CDR3 DNA reads TGTGCCAGCAGCTCGGTGGCGGGGAAAAGCTCCTATAATTCACCCCTCCACTTT. Translation: CASSSVAGKSSYNSPLHF.